The next 7 T cell receptor beta chains were all read from a single sample in a study of T cell clonotyping in hematopoietic cell transplantation. Here immunoSEQ multiplex PCR was the method, and the copy in TCRdb shows in-frame clones only, minus some. The sample comprises about 10,000 clones, 77% of which are singletons, and under 9.5% rests with the top ten. The sample here was PBMCs, taken 30 days after allogeneic stem cell transplant. The receptors originated from a female patient aged 35 to 55 who had an allogeneic stem cell transplant from a related donor, so T cells may come from the graft donor. Some clones in this sample may be carry-over from other donors' samples.

The rearrangement joins TRBV6-5 to TRBJ2-2, with TRBD2 matching 8 bases. The ends lost 8 bases at V and 3 bases at J; junction bases unmatched: 5. The CDR3 covers 14 residues. Germline assignment: CDR1 MNHEY and CDR2 SVGAGI. The CDR3 here is CASSAGGDTGELFF. The CDR3 coding sequence is TGTGCCAGCTCCGCGGGGGGCGACACCGGGGAGCTGTTTTTT.

The V and J genes are TRBV9 and TRBJ2-5; the match to TRBD1 covers 8 bases. There are 16 residues in the CDR3. The J segment lost 2 bases and the V segment lost 2 bases, leaving 8 bases of the junction unmatched. CDR1 and CDR2 (germline): SGDLS, YYNGEE. As DNA, the CDR3 is TGTGCCAGCAGCGTCGGACAGGGTCGCCGTCAAGAGACCCAGTACTTC. This translates into CASSVGQGRRQETQYF. Supplemented by reference TRBV9 and TRBJ2-5, the full variable domain reads DSGVTQTPKHLITATGQRVTLRCSPRSGDLSVYWYQQSLDQGLQFLIQYYNGEERAKGNILERFSAQQFPDLHSELNLSSLELGDSALYFCASSVGQGRRQETQYFGPGTRLLVL.

The chain has TRBV7-6 and TRBJ2-6; D is unclear. This CDR3 contains 17 residues. The V and J ends lost 1 base and 0 bases respectively, with 10 bases between them. CDR1 is SGHVS and CDR2 is FNYEAQ in the germline V gene. The CDR3 is CASSLEGFLSGANVLTF. The DNA for the CDR3 is TGTGCCAGCAGCTTAGAGGGATTCCTCTCTGGGGCCAACGTCCTGACTTTC.

This clone was counted between two and nine times. The rearrangement links TRBV27 to TRBJ1-2; 8 bases agree with TRBD1. With V trimmed by 5 bases and J by 8 bases, 7 bases remained unmatched. Looked up from germline, CDR1 is MNHEY and CDR2 is SMNVEV (reference sequence). The CDR3 consists of 13 residues. The CDR3 reads CASSPQGAEGYTF. The CDR3 region has the DNA TGTGCCAGCAGTCCCCAGGGGGCGGAGGGCTACACCTTC.

This chain connects TRBV9 to TRBJ1-1; possible D gene TRBD1, 5 bases. CDR3 size: 15 residues. Trimming stripped 0 bases from V and 1 base from J, with 10 bases between. Germline-derived CDR1 and CDR2 are SGDLS and YYNGEE. The CDR3 loop is CASSVVDTGNTEAFF. The CDR3 region has the DNA TGTGCCAGCAGCGTAGTGGACACGGGGAACACTGAAGCTTTCTTT.

This chain joins TRBV10-3 and TRBJ2-4; 7 bases fit TRBD2. The V gene end was trimmed by 0 bases and the J gene end by 1 base; junction bases not matched to a gene: 6. The CDR3 is 17 residues long. Germline V CDR1 and CDR2: ENHRY, SYGVKD. DNA of the CDR3: TGTGCCATCAGTGAGTCTGGGGGGGTGGGGGCCAAAAACATTCAGTACTTC. Its translation is CAISESGGVGAKNIQYF.

This clone was observed a handful of times. This sequence joins TRBV25-1 and TRBJ2-3; 9 bases agree with TRBD1. CDR3 size: 12 residues. From germline, CDR1 is MGHDK and CDR2 SYGVNS. V was clipped by 8 bases and J by 5 bases; unmatched bases: 2. The CDR3: CASGQGRDTQYF. DNA for the CDR3: TGTGCCAGCGGACAGGGGAGAGATACGCAGTATTTT.